This T cell receptor beta chain was documented in a study of blood T cells in healthy people across ages. Isolation yielded PBMCs, at least 7 million per sample, in every case. Germline V gene data show CDR1 as MNHEY and CDR2 as SVGEGT. V gave up 6 bases and J gave up 5 bases, with 10 bases separating them. This CDR3 is built from 12 residues. It was with a sample-barcoded 5' primer and a J-beta primer mix that a second PCR of about 6 to 12 cycles was run. MiXCR was run by TCRdb on the 5' RACE reads, yielding one entry per CDR3 protein. This sample yields roughly 730,000 distinct CDR3 sequences, of which more than 55% are seen a single time; under 30% belongs to the top ten. Whole-study results and caveats: Age brought a roughly linear fall in TCR beta diversity measured per million T cells. The unknown donor CMV status may have confounded expanded clonotype changes.

Details on this clonotype: The target antigen is unknown.

The J gene is TRBJ2-5, the V gene TRBV6-2 or TRBV6-3; a weak D match, TRBD1 (5 bases). The sequenced sample was blood. This TCR was recovered from a man in his forties in good health. The CDR3 is CASRWAGETQYF. In DNA, the CDR3 is TGTGCCAGCAGGTGGGCAGGGGAGACCCAGTACTTC.